This T cell receptor (beta chain) was retrieved from a study of OX40 agonist ivuxolimab in advanced cancers. Looking at the study overall: The costimulatory receptor OX40 (CD134) was targeted by ivuxolimab, a fully human IgG2 agonistic monoclonal antibody. Intravenous ivuxolimab was administered to patients every 2 weeks at six dose levels: 0.01, 0.1, 0.3, 1.5, 3 and 10 mg/kg. Among the roughly 50 dose-escalation patients, around 20 had hepatocellular carcinoma, approximately 15 melanoma, 9 renal cell carcinoma and 9 head and neck cancer. In the dose-escalation cohort, 70% to 85% of patients were male, and the mean age was approximately 64 years, with a range of about 20 to 79. Prior anti-PD-1, anti-PD-L1 or anti-CTLA-4 therapy was permitted, and checkpoint inhibitors had been received by 40% to 50% of dose-escalation patients. Partial responses occurred in three dose-escalation patients: two with cutaneous melanoma and one with hepatocellular carcinoma. The point of sequencing TCRbeta in the periphery was to test whether ivuxolimab changed TCR sequence diversity and drove clonal T-cell expansion. The paper describes the monotherapy dose-escalation part (N of about 47 patients) of the phase I trial of ivuxolimab.

What the research found in general, with its limitations: The antigen specificity of the peripheral T cells that underwent clonal expansion was not determined. In partial responders in the 0.1-3.0 mg/kg groups, normalized peripheral clonal expansion was found to be among the lowest, especially among CD8+ T cells. Clonal expansion of both CD4+ and CD8+ blood T cells was observed from baseline to week 6 at doses 0.1 to 3.0 mg/kg. On average, CD8+ T cells showed more expanded clones than CD4+ T cells after ivuxolimab. Low levels of normalized T-cell clonal expansion were also seen in some patients who did not respond.

The trial excluded patients who had a history of autoimmune disease or who were on systemic immunosuppression. Peripheral blood for TCR sequencing was collected from all dose cohorts at baseline, on cycle 4 day 1, and on cycle 7 day 1. Samples were obtained from an open-label, multicenter, first-in-human phase I dose-escalation trial of ivuxolimab. Adults with locally advanced or metastatic head and neck squamous cell, hepatocellular, melanoma or renal cell carcinoma were enrolled in the trial. CD4+ and CD8+ T cells were sorted separately from peripheral blood before TCR sequencing. This clone was seen a single time. It has no known antigen specificity. No base quality information exists; no much larger clone differs at one position. To sequence the TCRbeta CDR3 region, genomic DNA was isolated from the sorted cells. The immunoSEQ Assay was used for sequencing of TCRbeta CDR3 regions. The table was pulled from immuneACCESS by TCRdb, which kept in-frame rearrangements only. Such tables lose some clones; where checked, under half of the loss comes from unresolved V genes, and the rest has no known cause. The sample includes 80,000 to 85,000 clones, with 84% observed a single time. Jointly, the top ten make up around 6.6% of the sample.

The germline V and J ends show losses of 1 base and 1 base respectively, and no gene match explains 1 base of the junction. Reading from cysteine to phenylalanine, the CDR3 counts 16 amino acids. Here the CDR3 DNA is all that survives: 48 bases in frame from base 1. The germline V gene specifies SGHTA as CDR1 and FQGNSA as CDR2. This receptor was taken from an adult with an advanced solid tumor such as melanoma, head and neck, liver or kidney cancer. Here the chain combines TRBV7-2 and TRBJ2-4, with 10 bases aligning to TRBD1. Sequencing used CD4+ or CD8+ T cells sorted from blood, obtained in a trial of the OX40 agonist ivuxolimab. The CDR3 region: CASSLGGQGAKNIQYF. The sequence in DNA is TGTGCCAGCAGCTTAGGGGGACAGGGGGCCAAAAACATTCAGTACTTC.